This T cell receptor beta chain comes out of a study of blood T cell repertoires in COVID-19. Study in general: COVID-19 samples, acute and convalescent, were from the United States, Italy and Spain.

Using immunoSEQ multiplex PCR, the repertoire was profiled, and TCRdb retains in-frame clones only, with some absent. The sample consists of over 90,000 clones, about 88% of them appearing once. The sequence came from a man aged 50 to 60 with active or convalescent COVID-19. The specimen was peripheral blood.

The CDR3 DNA is TGTGCCAGCAGTTATTGGAGCACTGAAGCTTTCTTT. Residues: CASSYWSTEAFF. The genes are TRBV28 and TRBJ1-1; D remains ambiguous. The germline V gene has CDR1 MDHEN and CDR2 SYDVKM. Trimming took off 4 bases at V and 4 bases at J, with 7 bases between the two ends. The CDR3 runs to 12 residues. The full variable domain, its missing parts supplied by reference TRBV28 and TRBJ1-1, is DVKVTQSSRYLVKRTGEKVFLECVQDMDHENMFWYRQDPGLGLRLIYFSYDVKMKEKGDIPEGYSVSREKKERFSLILESASTNQTSMYLCASSYWSTEAFFGQGTRLTVV.